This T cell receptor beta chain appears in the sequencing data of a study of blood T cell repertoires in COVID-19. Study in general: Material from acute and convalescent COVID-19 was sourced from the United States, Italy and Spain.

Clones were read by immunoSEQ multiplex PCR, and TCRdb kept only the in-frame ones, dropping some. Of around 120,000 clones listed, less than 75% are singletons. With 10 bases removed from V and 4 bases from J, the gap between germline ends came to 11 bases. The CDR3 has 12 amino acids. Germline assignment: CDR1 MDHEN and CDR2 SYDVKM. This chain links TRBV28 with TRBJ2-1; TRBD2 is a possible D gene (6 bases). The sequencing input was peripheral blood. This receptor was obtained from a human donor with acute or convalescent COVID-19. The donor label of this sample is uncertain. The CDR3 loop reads CATLGLYNEQFF. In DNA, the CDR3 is TGTGCCACCCTGGGACTTTACAATGAGCAGTTCTTC.